This T cell receptor (beta chain) is from a study of spatial heterogeneity in lung cancer. Study-wide background: Counts of TCR transcripts in tumor regions tracked strongly with a T cell module score that came from matched bulk RNA-seq.

TCR cDNA molecules each had a unique molecular identifier. TCRdb fed the 5' RACE reads into MiXCR, producing one record per CDR3 protein. The table records approximately 6,700 distinct CDR3 sequences, approximately 1.2% of them present only once. The CDR3 length is 13 residues. CDR1 is MNHEY and CDR2 is SMNVEV in the germline V gene (reference sequence). V trimming: 9 bases; J trimming: 4 bases; junction bases outside the gene matches: 2. This clonotype was recorded at least ten times. Its antigen is unidentified. Time point defined: sample taken at primary tumor resection. Unsorted whole RNA of tumor, nontumor lung or frozen PBMC was sequenced. Findings and caveats of the study: Mutation counts in tumors were tracked by counts of expanded intratumoral alpha and beta TCRs.

The chain joins TRBV27 to TRBJ2-2; 10 bases agree with TRBD1. This sequence originates from a male donor with early-stage non-small cell lung cancer. The specimen was lung tumor tissue, collected at surgery. DNA of the CDR3: TGTGCCAGTAGGACAGGGGGCACCGGGGAGCTGTTTTTT. This gives the protein CASRTGGTGELFF.